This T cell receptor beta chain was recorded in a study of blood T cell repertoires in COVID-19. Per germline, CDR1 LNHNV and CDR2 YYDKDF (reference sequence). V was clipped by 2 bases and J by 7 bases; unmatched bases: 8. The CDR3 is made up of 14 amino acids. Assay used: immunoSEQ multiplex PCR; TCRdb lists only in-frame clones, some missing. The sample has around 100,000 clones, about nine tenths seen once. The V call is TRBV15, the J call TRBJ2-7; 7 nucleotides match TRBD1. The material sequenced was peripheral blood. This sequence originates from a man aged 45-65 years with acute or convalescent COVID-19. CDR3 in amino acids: CATSRSDRVEEQYF. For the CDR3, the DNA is TGTGCCACCAGCAGATCAGACAGGGTAGAGGAGCAGTACTTC.